A single sample gave rise to the 16 T cell receptor beta chains below, sequenced in a study of CD8 T cells in ankylosing spondylitis (dated by TCRdb to 2016 to 2017). The library came from 5' RACE. Sequencing instrument: Illumina HiSeq 2500. Using fastp at Q25 and MiXCR, TCRdb reprocessed the public reads and kept productive beta chains. Identical CDR3 proteins give one entry, which carries the most common genes and DNA. For this sample the table gives 350,000 to 450,000 distinct CDR3 sequences, of which roughly 20% were detected only once. The ten top clones hold around 14% of the sample. What was sequenced was blood, either unsorted or a sorted T cell fraction (not recorded which). All receptors derive from a male donor with ankylosing spondylitis or in good health (not recorded which).

This chain uses TRBV29-1 with TRBJ2-7; 7 positions match TRBD2. The CDR3 loop spans 14 amino acids. Germline CDR1 and CDR2: SQVTM and ANQGSEA. Unmatched junction bases numbered 10, after V lost 6 bases and J lost 2 bases. The CDR3 nucleotides read TGCAGCGTAGGGGTGGGAGGGAGCCCCTACGAGCAGTACTTC. Amino acids: CSVGVGGSPYEQYF.

This clonotype has only a few counts. CDR3 bases: TGCGCCAGCAGCCCGGAGGGGCCCCCCGGGATGGCAGATACGCAGTATTTT. Protein sequence: CASSPEGPPGMADTQYF. This chain joins TRBV5-1 and TRBJ2-3, with D perhaps matching TRBD2 (6 bases). CDR3 length: 17 amino acids. Germline loops: CDR1 SGHRS, CDR2 YFSETQ. V lost 4 bases and J lost 4, with 22 bases in between.

There are a few counts of this clonotype. V is TRBV12-3 or TRBV12-4 and J is TRBJ2-3; TRBD1 or TRBD2 may be the D gene (5 bases each). Trimming left V 3 bases short and J 0 bases short, with 10 bases between. The CDR3 runs 15 residues. For the CDR3, the DNA is TGTGCCAGCAGTTTCGGGGCCCCTAGCACAGATACGCAGTATTTT. Amino acids: CASSFGAPSTDTQYF.

V and J are TRBV19 and TRBJ2-7, with 9 bases fitting TRBD1. The germline gives CDR1 LNHDA, CDR2 SQIVND (reference sequence). The CDR3 spans 14 residues. Germline trimming cut 4 bases from V and 4 bases from J; bases unmatched to any gene: 5. The CDR3: CASSTLQGAYEQYF. DNA for the CDR3: TGTGCCAGTAGTACGCTACAGGGGGCTTACGAGCAGTACTTC.

V usage is TRBV11-2 and J usage is TRBJ2-7; possibly TRBD2 for D (6 bases). Germline lookup yields CDR1 SGHAT and CDR2 FQNNGV. Trimming stripped 0 bases from V and 4 bases from J, with 19 bases between. There are 17 residues in the CDR3. The CDR3 is CASSLDRPSAGNYEQYF. The CDR3 coding sequence is TGTGCCAGCAGCTTAGATCGCCCCTCAGCGGGTAATTACGAGCAGTACTTC.

The chain is built from TRBV12-3 or TRBV12-4 and TRBJ2-3; the D is unclear. Trimming cost V 1 base and J 6 bases, with 11 bases left between them. This CDR3 contains 14 residues. CDR3: CASSLGVPRDTQYF. The CDR3 bases are TGTGCCAGCAGTTTAGGGGTGCCGCGGGATACGCAGTATTTT.

This clonotype occurred a few times. The V and J genes are TRBV2 and TRBJ2-1; the D gene could be TRBD1 or TRBD2 (5 bases each). The CDR3 has 14 residues. The ends were cut back, 3 bases at V and 6 bases at J, with 12 bases in the middle. The germline V gene encodes CDR1 SNHLY and CDR2 FYNNEI. CDR3 DNA sequence: TGTGCCAGCAGTGAGAGGGGAAGGGGCAATGAGCAGTTCTTC. This translates into CASSERGRGNEQFF.

The rearrangement links TRBV25-1 to TRBJ2-7; D may be TRBD1 (6 bases). Germline lookup yields CDR1 MGHDK and CDR2 SYGVNS. The CDR3 contains 14 residues. V lost 6 bases and J lost 6, with 18 bases in between. The CDR3 reads CASRSALDSSEQYF. CDR3 bases: TGTGCCAGCAGAAGCGCCCTGGACAGTTCCGAGCAGTACTTC.

This clonotype was counted only a few times. The chain employs TRBV7-9 and TRBJ2-3; D is possibly TRBD2 (6 bases). The length of the CDR3 is 13 residues. The germline V gene encodes CDR1 SEHNR and CDR2 FQNEAQ (reference sequence). V was shortened by 2 bases and J by 6 bases, with 9 bases between the two germline ends. The CDR3: CASSLPAGDTQYF. CDR3 sequence (DNA): TGTGCCAGCAGCTTACCGGCGGGGGATACGCAGTATTTT.

This clonotype was picked up a small number of times. The chain has TRBV12-3 or TRBV12-4 and TRBJ2-1; D possibly corresponds to TRBD2 (5 bases). V was pared by 3 bases and J by 5 bases, with 14 bases between. The CDR3 consists of 15 residues. The CDR3 DNA reads TGTGCCAGCAGTTTGCTAGGGCCGGGGAACAATGAGCAGTTCTTC. Protein sequence: CASSLLGPGNNEQFF.

This sequence joins TRBV27 and TRBJ1-1, with a weak D call TRBD1 (5 bases). Germline-derived CDR1 and CDR2 are MNHEY and SMNVEV (reference sequence). The ends were cut back, 9 bases at V and 4 bases at J, with 15 bases in the middle. The CDR3 is 13 residues long. CDR3 amino acids: CARGASRGTEAFF. The DNA of the CDR3 is TGTGCCAGAGGGGCCTCCCGGGGCACTGAAGCTTTCTTT.

This chain uses TRBV10-3 with TRBJ2-3; 10 bases agree with TRBD2. Germline-derived CDR1 and CDR2 are ENHRY and SYGVKD. The V segment lost 2 bases and the J segment 6 bases; nucleotides outside the gene matches: 8. This CDR3 has 16 amino acids. The CDR3 DNA reads TGTGCCATCAGTGAGACGGCTAGCGGGGGCGTTGATACGCAGTATTTT. It translates to CAISETASGGVDTQYF.

The chain is built from TRBV28 and TRBJ1-2; TRBD1 aligns across 8 bases. The V gene end was trimmed by 10 bases and the J gene end by 6 bases; junction bases not matched to a gene: 13. The length of the CDR3 is 14 residues. Germline V CDR1 and CDR2: MDHEN, SYDVKM. The CDR3 here is CATTRTGFKDGYTF. CDR3 bases: TGTGCCACCACACGGACAGGGTTTAAGGATGGCTACACCTTC.

This clonotype was seen ten or more times. The J gene is TRBJ1-1, the V gene TRBV5-1; the D is unclear. Germline V gene data show CDR1 as SGHRS and CDR2 as YFSETQ. V dropped 4 bases and J dropped 4 bases, with 14 bases sitting between them. This CDR3 region has 14 residues. The CDR3 here is CASSQEGFTTEAFF. Written as DNA, the CDR3 is TGCGCCAGCAGCCAAGAGGGATTTACCACTGAAGCTTTCTTT.

The chain joins TRBV5-1 to TRBJ2-1, with 10 positions matching TRBD2. Trimming cost V 0 bases and J 5 bases; bases outside gene matches: 17. The CDR3 sequence is 20 residues long. Germline values: CDR1 SGHRS, CDR2 YFSETQ. The CDR3 here is CASSLALWLAGDLIDNEQFF. The CDR3 nucleotides are TGCGCCAGCAGCTTGGCCTTGTGGCTAGCGGGGGACCTAATCGACAATGAGCAGTTCTTC.

This clonotype has more than one count but fewer than ten. The V and J genes are TRBV4-1 and TRBJ2-1, with unresolved D. Deletions cut 0 bases from V and 3 bases from J, with 9 bases between. Germline V gives CDR1 MGHRA, CDR2 YSYEKL. The CDR3 is 15 amino acids. The CDR3 nucleotides read TGCGCCAGCAGCCAAGATCCTACAGTCTACAATGAGCAGTTCTTC. This codes for CASSQDPTVYNEQFF.